The 10 T cell receptor delta chains below come from one sample, sequenced in a study of γδ T cells in repeated Plasmodium falciparum infection. TCRdb reprocessed the multiplex PCR reads through CATT. The table records approximately 93,000 delta-chain clones, over 0.9% of them present only once. Gammadelta T cells were flow-sorted from PBMC into Vgamma9/Vdelta2+ and Vdelta2-negative populations for bulk analysis. The sample taken for sequencing was gamma-delta T cells from blood. Receptor source: a pool of human donors (malaria-infected and uninfected, not separated).

This clone has just a few counts. A far larger clone is one base from this, pointing to a likely read error. The same CDR3 can be traced to other DNA sequences in this sample. The chain joins TRDV1 to TRDJ1, with TRDD3 matching 9 bases. This CDR3 has 20 amino acids. Germline lookup yields CDR1 TSWWSYY and CDR2 QGS. J was trimmed by 0 bases and V by 1 base; bases with no gene match: 15. In nucleotides, the CDR3 is TGTGCTCTTGGGGAACGGCTGGCTGCACTGGGGGACAAGTACACCGATAAACTCATCTTT. Amino acid sequence: CALGERLAALGDKYTDKLIF.

The sample holds a few counts of this clone. The translation of this DNA and the TCRdb protein of a much larger clone differ at residue 16, probably owing to a read error; the protein shown here is translated from the DNA. The V gene is given as TRDV1, and no J gene call is available; no check of the table's D call, TRDD3, against the DNA was made. The CDR3 contains 18 residues. Germline assignment: CDR1 TSWWSYY and CDR2 QGS. The CDR3 protein is CALGDGSGDTTYTDKPIF. CDR3 sequence (DNA): TGTGCTCTTGGGGATGGATCGGGGGATACCACGTACACCGATAAACCCATCTTT.

In its sample, this clone was seen a few times. A far larger clone is one base from this, pointing to a likely read error. The same CDR3 can be traced to other DNA sequences in this sample. The V gene is TRDV2, but the J gene lacks a call; the table gives TRDD3 as D, unverified against the DNA. The CDR3 is 13 residues long. Looked up from germline, CDR1 is GEAIGNYY and CDR2 is EKD. CDR3 sequence: CACDAGGHDKLIF. The CDR3 DNA follows: TGTGCCTGTGACGCTGGGGGACACGATAAGCTCATCTTT.

Of note for this clone: The protein that TCRdb holds for this DNA derives from a much larger clone and differs from the translated DNA at residue 5, which likely indicates a read error; the protein shown here is translated from the DNA. The genes are TRDV1 and TRDJ1; no clear D gene. The V end lost 5 bases, the J end lost 1 base, and 8 bases lay between the germline ends. The V gene's germline CDR1 is TSWWSYY and CDR2 QGS. The CDR3 runs to 13 residues. The CDR3 DNA reads TGTGCTCTTGGGACCCTAACCACCGATAAACTCATCTTT. Its translation: CALGTLTTDKLIF.

This clone was recorded a few times. TCRdb has a much larger clone's protein, which differs at residue 5 from the translation of this DNA, likely because of a read error; what is shown is the protein translated from the DNA. Other DNA sequences in this specimen translate into the identical CDR3. This sequence joins TRDV2 and TRDJ1, with D unresolved. TCRdb leaves out the J gene; it was filled in here by matching the DNA to germline. Germline V CDR1 and CDR2: GEAIGNYY, EKD. The CDR3 runs 17 residues. V lost 2 bases and J 7 bases, leaving 25 bases between the germline ends. The CDR3 here is CACDRRLEAPSQTKLIF. The CDR3 bases are TGTGCCTGTGACAGGAGGCTGGAGGCCCCGAGCCAGACTAAACTCATCTTT.

A few counts support this clone. Given a much more abundant clone one base away, this may be a read error. This sequence joins TRDV2 and TRDJ3; tentatively, D is TRDD2 (6 bases). Matching the DNA to germline supplied the J gene, which TCRdb does not give. The CDR3 runs to 20 residues. The germline CDR1 and CDR2 sequences are GEAIGNYY and EKD. The CDR3 DNA reads as TGTGCCTGTGACACAGGGGGTTCCCCCTTCCGCTCCTGGGACACCCGGCAGATGTTTTTC. Translating gives CACDTGGSPFRSWDTRQMFF.

This clone appeared a few times. TCRdb assigns this DNA the protein of a much larger clone, which departs from its translation at residue 8; this likely reflects a read error, and the protein shown comes from translating the DNA. The chain uses TRDV1 and TRDJ1; 12 bases align to TRDD3. The ends lost 1 base at V and 0 bases at J; junction bases unmatched: 24. CDR1 TSWWSYY and CDR2 QGS come from the germline V gene. The length of the CDR3 is 24 residues. CDR3 in amino acids: CALGEPTSFCPNWGIPCYTDKLIF. The CDR3 nucleotides read TGTGCTCTTGGGGAACCCACCTCTTTCTGTCCTAACTGGGGGATACCCTGCTACACCGATAAACTCATCTTT.

This clone appeared a few times. TCRdb records a much larger clone's protein for this DNA, with a difference at residue 10 that likely arises from a read error; the protein given is the translation of the DNA. The V call is TRDV1, the J call TRDJ2; D not resolved. Trimming left V 4 bases short and J 3 bases short, with 24 bases between. The length of the CDR3 is 19 residues. Germline CDR1 reads TSWWSYY; CDR2 reads QGS. CDR3 region: CALGGLRASSLTLTAQLFF. DNA of the CDR3: TGTGCTCTTGGGGGGCTACGAGCCAGCTCCCTAACCCTGACAGCACAACTCTTCTTT.

Only a few counts were recorded for this clone. TCRdb shows a much larger clone's protein in place of this DNA's translation, and the two differ at residue 3, likely through a read error; the protein shown is translated from the DNA. The chain couples TRDV2 to TRDJ3, with TRDD3 identical over 11 bases. No J gene is reported in TCRdb; it was inferred here by comparing the DNA with germline. Germline V gives CDR1 GEAIGNYY, CDR2 EKD. The CDR3 covers 29 residues. Here the CDR3 DNA reads TGTGCCCGTGACAAGCAAGGTCGGCATCACCAGCTCGTGGCTGGGGGATACTCCCTTACGCCCTGGGACACCCGACAGATGTTTTTC. Protein: CARDKQGRHHQLVAGGYSLTPWDTRQMFF.

This clone showed up just a few times. TCRdb assigns this DNA the protein of a much larger clone, which departs from its translation at residue 5; this likely reflects a read error, and the protein shown comes from translating the DNA. The chain couples TRDV2 to TRDJ1; TRDD3 matches at 13 bases. The CDR3 is 18 amino acids. The germline V gene encodes CDR1 GEAIGNYY and CDR2 EKD. Germline trimming cut 3 bases from V and 1 base from J; bases unmatched to any gene: 10. CDR3 bases: TGTGCCTGTGACCCAGTACTGGGGGATACGTCCGTCACCGATAAACTCATCTTT. Encoded protein: CACDPVLGDTSVTDKLIF.